A selection of T cell receptor beta chains follows, all from one sample in a study of post-analysis software for immune sequencing data. In TCRdb, the PCR reads were re-called with MiXCR into one record per CDR3 protein. The table includes approximately 400,000 distinct CDR3 sequences, roughly 36% detected once. The material sequenced was blood. These receptor sequences come from a girl between 10 and 17 years old with multiple sclerosis. CDR3s include the opening cysteine and the closing phenylalanine or tryptophan.

v_gene	j_gene	CDR3aa
TRBV12-3/TRBV12-4	TRBJ1-1	CASCLGARRAFF
TRBV5-1	TRBJ1-6	CASSSDRAYNSPLHF
TRBV7-3	TRBJ2-1	CASSRRGIGEDEQFF
TRBV4-3	TRBJ1-2	CASSQFVGGYGYTF
TRBV24-1	TRBJ2-6	CATGDGSSGANVLTF
TRBV6-5	TRBJ2-1	CASIRSGGFYNEQFF
TRBV28	TRBJ2-1	CASSTGTSEQFF
TRBV3-1	TRBJ2-5	CASSHTRGRIAGGQETQYF
TRBV27	TRBJ2-7	CASSPPGRNSYEQYF
TRBV5-4	TRBJ2-1	CASRPGGGDSYNEQFF
TRBV24-1	TRBJ1-1	CATSETGGTEAFF
TRBV12-3/TRBV12-4	TRBJ2-3	CASSLALAGLTDTQYF
TRBV29-1	TRBJ1-4	CSVEPVATNEKLFF
TRBV7-2	TRBJ2-5	CASSIARTGLETQYF
TRBV20-1	TRBJ1-1	CSASPTGRGTEAFF
TRBV6-1	TRBJ1-6	CASSGWQGIYNSPLHF
TRBV7-9	TRBJ1-1	CASSASGKGTAEAFF
TRBV7-3	TRBJ2-1	CAGSLGGGDEQFF
TRBV24-1	TRBJ2-2	CATSDFTSGHTGELFF
TRBV6-5	TRBJ2-7	CASSFKEGSAYEQYF
TRBV12-3/TRBV12-4	TRBJ2-1	CASSLGQFEQFF
TRBV6-6	-	CASSYPRRGDEQYF
TRBV7-2	TRBJ2-3	CASSFQGTDTQYF
TRBV20-1	TRBJ1-1	CSARVGGSNTEAFF
TRBV7-7	TRBJ2-5	CASSPRGKETQYF
TRBV28	TRBJ1-2	CASSPTGTIYGYTF
TRBV6-5	-	CASTWYNEQYF
TRBV4-3	TRBJ2-7	CASSQGTEAYEQYF
TRBV7-2	TRBJ2-7	CASRTTPSSYEQYF
TRBV4-2	TRBJ2-1	CASSQVNGGMNNEQFF
TRBV28	TRBJ1-1	CASRGGDRAMNTEAFF
TRBV27	TRBJ1-1	CASSFSRTMDTEAFF
TRBV5-1	TRBJ1-1	CASSPVPGVNTEAFF
TRBV27	TRBJ2-3	CASSLLGVADTQYF
TRBV7-9	TRBJ2-5	CASSSFGAVQETQYF
TRBV4-2	TRBJ2-7	CASSRARGGPGEQYF
TRBV6-5	TRBJ1-2	CASRGRADGYTF
TRBV7-9	TRBJ2-7	CASRGRDKGYEQYF
TRBV4-1	TRBJ2-5	CASSQGGIWGKETQYF
TRBV29-1	TRBJ2-2	CSVPPTDDGELFF
TRBV5-1	TRBJ2-7	CASSSLGGQSPYEQYF
TRBV4-1	TRBJ2-2	CASSQGPRVGVAGELFF
TRBV14	TRBJ2-5	CASSQDKSSGRQETQYF
TRBV20-1	TRBJ2-1	CSARLAGGRYNEQFF
TRBV7-9	TRBJ2-7	CASRPGTAYYEQYF